This is a list of T cell receptor beta chains from one sample in a study of T cells in Graves' hyperthyroidism and ophthalmopathy. TCRdb recomputed calls from the multiplex PCR reads with MiXCR, one row per CDR3 protein. The table lists roughly 500,000 distinct CDR3 sequences, around 50% of them singletons. Sequencing was performed on peripheral blood or thyroid tissue (not recorded which). These receptors originate from an adult woman with Graves' disease, either hyperthyroidism or ophthalmopathy (not recorded which). Both conserved end residues are part of each CDR3. A D gene is named only where the DNA matches it firmly. Only some rows state a clone size, as once, few, many or a class for expanded clones.

abundance: .; d_gene: TRBD1; v_gene: TRBV15; j_gene: TRBJ1-2; CDR3nt: TGTGCCTGGAGGCAGGGGGCAGATTTTGGCTACACCTTC; CDR3aa: CAWRQGADFGYTF
abundance: .; d_gene: .; v_gene: TRBV3-1; j_gene: TRBJ2-2; CDR3nt: TGTGCCAGCAGCCCCCTTAGCACCGGGGAGCTGTTTTTT; CDR3aa: CASSPLSTGELFF
abundance: many; d_gene: .; v_gene: TRBV14; j_gene: TRBJ1-6; CDR3nt: TGTGCCAGCAGCCAAGCCTATAATTCACCCCTCCACTTT; CDR3aa: CASSQAYNSPLHF
abundance: .; d_gene: .; v_gene: TRBV5-1; j_gene: TRBJ1-2; CDR3nt: TGCGCCAGCAGCAACTTCACCTATGGCTACACCTTC; CDR3aa: CASSNFTYGYTF
abundance: once; d_gene: .; v_gene: TRBV15; j_gene: TRBJ2-5; CDR3nt: TGTGCCACCAGCAGCGTCGGGGGTGAACAAGAGACCCAGTACTTC; CDR3aa: CATSSVGGEQETQYF
abundance: many; d_gene: .; v_gene: TRBV12-3/TRBV12-4; j_gene: TRBJ2-2; CDR3nt: TGTGCCAGCAGTAACCGCGAAGGCACCGGGGAGCTGTTTTTT; CDR3aa: CASSNREGTGELFF
abundance: .; d_gene: TRBD2; v_gene: TRBV7-8; j_gene: TRBJ2-5; CDR3nt: TGTGCCAGCAGCTTAGGTCTAGCGGGAGCTCTGGAGACCCAGTACTTC; CDR3aa: CASSLGLAGALETQYF
abundance: many; d_gene: .; v_gene: TRBV20-1; j_gene: TRBJ2-5; CDR3nt: TGCAGTGCAGCGAGACCGAGAGAGACCCAGTACTTC; CDR3aa: CSAARPRETQYF
abundance: once; d_gene: .; v_gene: TRBV6-5; j_gene: TRBJ1-5; CDR3nt: TGTGCCAGCAGTGCGACACAGCAGGGTCAGCCCCAGCATTTT; CDR3aa: CASSATQQGQPQHF
abundance: few; d_gene: TRBD1; v_gene: TRBV6-6; j_gene: TRBJ2-2; CDR3nt: TGTGCCAGCAGTTACGTAGGGGGCGCGGGGGAGCTGTTTTTT; CDR3aa: CASSYVGGAGELFF
abundance: .; d_gene: .; v_gene: TRBV9; j_gene: TRBJ1-4; CDR3nt: TGTGCCAGCAGCGCGGACAGCTTGAATGAAAAACTGTTTTTT; CDR3aa: CASSADSLNEKLFF
abundance: .; d_gene: .; v_gene: TRBV7-8; j_gene: TRBJ1-2; CDR3nt: TGTGCCAGCAGCTTGAACAGGCTGGGGCCATCTGGCTACACCTTC; CDR3aa: CASSLNRLGPSGYTF
abundance: .; d_gene: .; v_gene: TRBV28; j_gene: TRBJ1-4; CDR3nt: TGTGCCAGCAGAGCATCTGCCGGGCACGAAAAACTGTTTTTT; CDR3aa: CASRASAGHEKLFF
abundance: .; d_gene: .; v_gene: TRBV5-1; j_gene: TRBJ2-5; CDR3nt: TGCGCCAGCAAGACCGCAGGGATGTGGGAGACCCAGTACTTC; CDR3aa: CASKTAGMWETQYF
abundance: many; d_gene: .; v_gene: TRBV5-4; j_gene: TRBJ2-7; CDR3nt: TGTGCCAGCAGCTTGGCCCCGGGCAGAAACTACGAGCAGTACTTC; CDR3aa: CASSLAPGRNYEQYF
abundance: many; d_gene: .; v_gene: TRBV9; j_gene: TRBJ2-7; CDR3nt: TGTGCCAGCAGCGTAGTAGGGCTAGGGGAGCAGTACTTC; CDR3aa: CASSVVGLGEQYF
abundance: .; d_gene: .; v_gene: TRBV11-2; j_gene: TRBJ1-3; CDR3nt: TGTGCCAGCAGCTTAGATTCGGGGTCTGGAAACACCATATATTTT; CDR3aa: CASSLDSGSGNTIYF
abundance: many; d_gene: .; v_gene: TRBV11-2; j_gene: TRBJ1-3; CDR3nt: TGTGCCAGCAGCTTAGAGATGGCGGGGGCCGGAAACACCATATATTTT; CDR3aa: CASSLEMAGAGNTIYF
abundance: .; d_gene: .; v_gene: TRBV7-9; j_gene: TRBJ1-1; CDR3nt: TGTGTCAGCAGCTTATTAGAAGGCACTGAAGCTTTCTTT; CDR3aa: CVSSLLEGTEAFF
abundance: .; d_gene: .; v_gene: TRBV7-9; j_gene: TRBJ2-7; CDR3nt: TGTGCCTGGAGTGTACTGGGGTTCTCCGAGCAGCACTTC; CDR3aa: CAWSVLGFSEQHF
abundance: once; d_gene: .; v_gene: TRBV9; j_gene: TRBJ1-5; CDR3nt: TGTGCCAGCAGCGTAGGGACTAGCAATCAGCCCCAGCATTTT; CDR3aa: CASSVGTSNQPQHF
abundance: many; d_gene: .; v_gene: TRBV29-1; j_gene: TRBJ1-2; CDR3nt: TGCAGCGTTGGAGTTAGTGGCTACACCTTC; CDR3aa: CSVGVSGYTF
abundance: few; d_gene: TRBD1; v_gene: TRBV15; j_gene: TRBJ1-5; CDR3nt: TGTGCCACCAGCAGCCGACAGGGCGGTCAGCCCCAGCATTTT; CDR3aa: CATSSRQGGQPQHF
abundance: once; d_gene: .; v_gene: TRBV14; j_gene: TRBJ2-2; CDR3nt: TGTGCCAGCAGTTACGGTTCCGGGGACGGGGAGCTGTTTTTT; CDR3aa: CASSYGSGDGELFF
abundance: .; d_gene: .; v_gene: TRBV19; j_gene: TRBJ2-6; CDR3nt: TGTGCCAGTAGTAGCCGGGGGAGCTATGGGGCCAACGTCCTGACTTTC; CDR3aa: CASSSRGSYGANVLTF
abundance: few; d_gene: .; v_gene: TRBV29-1; j_gene: TRBJ2-2; CDR3nt: TGCAGCGTCGTGAAACAGGTTGACACCGGGGAGCTGTTTTTT; CDR3aa: CSVVKQVDTGELFF
abundance: .; d_gene: .; v_gene: TRBV6-1; j_gene: TRBJ2-3; CDR3nt: TGTGCCAGCAGTGTGGTGGCTTCTAGCACAGATACGCAGTATTTT; CDR3aa: CASSVVASSTDTQYF
abundance: many; d_gene: .; v_gene: TRBV7-2; j_gene: TRBJ2-7; CDR3nt: TGTGCCAGCAGCGGGGGTATGGGGGGATTAGAGCAGTACTTC; CDR3aa: CASSGGMGGLEQYF
abundance: few; d_gene: TRBD2; v_gene: TRBV10-3; j_gene: TRBJ2-3; CDR3nt: TGTGCCATCAGGGGACTAGCGGGGGCTCAAACGCAGTATTTT; CDR3aa: CAIRGLAGAQTQYF
abundance: once; d_gene: TRBD1; v_gene: TRBV10-3; j_gene: TRBJ1-3; CDR3nt: TGTGCCATCAGTGAGAGACAGGGGACAAGCAACACCATATATTTT; CDR3aa: CAISERQGTSNTIYF
abundance: many; d_gene: .; v_gene: TRBV12-3/TRBV12-4; j_gene: TRBJ1-2; CDR3nt: TGTGCCAGCAGTTTGGGACCCTACTATGGCTACACCTTC; CDR3aa: CASSLGPYYGYTF
abundance: .; d_gene: .; v_gene: TRBV29-1; j_gene: TRBJ2-7; CDR3nt: TGCAGCTTCCCACAGGGCGGCGAGCAGTACTTC; CDR3aa: CSFPQGGEQYF